Detailed here is one TCR beta chain. This clone's antigen is unknown. Per-nucleotide qualities are absent, and no much larger clonotype sits a single base away. The CDR3 goes from the cysteine to the phenylalanine over 17 residues. CDR3 DNA only is kept here, 51 bases in frame from base 1. From a lookup of the germline V gene, CDR1 and CDR2 are MGHRA and YSYEKL. From V the trimming removes 3 bases and from J it removes 2 bases, while the gene matches leave 11 bases of the junction unaccounted for. These data belong to a study of blood T cell repertoires in COVID-19 (dated by TCRdb to between 2020 and 2021). Background on the whole study: Samples covering the acute and convalescent phases of COVID-19 were provided by collaborators in the United States, Italy and Spain. The material from the prospective study consisted of cDNA or gDNA derived from T cells, B-cell-depleted T cells, or PBMCs. Deeply sampled blood TCRbeta repertoires from subjects exposed to, actively infected with, or recovered from COVID-19 were included in the dataset. A freely available public database, intended as a resource for researchers studying the immune response to SARS-CoV-2, is where the repertoires were released. The samples were drawn from two sources: the first 160 participants of the ongoing ImmuneRACE study, and fewer than 1,500 subjects contributed by 6 global collaborators. The sample metadata nearly always contained a de-identified subject ID, COVID-19 status, age in years and sex. Where HLA class I and class II types were available, the types were taken from metadata supplied by the sample provider, not from assay-based typing. Overall study outcomes, separate from this receptor: The amount of clinical and demographic metadata varied by source and participant and was provided uncurated.

TCRbeta CDR3 regions were amplified from genomic DNA using the immunoSEQ Assay, a bias-controlled multiplex PCR. As for the authors' bioinformatics: The number of nucleated cells in each sample was estimated from the amplification of reference gene primers within the assay. To quantify the absolute abundance of each unique TCRbeta CDR3 rearrangement, sequence reads were collapsed and filtered. For each sample, productive Simpson clonality was calculated as the square root of Simpson's diversity index over productive rearrangements. What TCRdb holds here is the immuneACCESS table cut down to in-frame rearrangements. Part of the clones is not present; checked against another copy, under half of the missing clones reflect an unresolved V gene, and the others are unexplained. From that table come the V and J calls and clone size; the DNA was used to work out D and trimming. A total of 100,000 to 130,000 clones appear in this sample, around four fifths of them only once. Of the sample, less than 5% is held by the ten largest clones.

The collaborating institutions used their own protocols to collect whole blood in K2EDTA tubes. Collaborator samples were shipped for TCRbeta analysis as frozen whole blood, isolated PBMCs, or DNA extracted from either sample type. This sequence was found in an older woman with acute or convalescent COVID-19. This sequence uses TRBV4-1 and TRBJ2-5, with TRBD2 matching 8 junction bases. Sequenced sample: peripheral blood. The CDR3 region: CASSHGRGIGGQETQYF. DNA sequence: TGCGCCAGCAGCCACGGGAGGGGAATAGGGGGACAAGAGACCCAGTACTTC.